This entry features one T cell receptor beta chain sequence. The antigen remains undetermined. This sample is part of a study of monozygotic twins with inflammatory bowel disease. General study points: The authors could not tell different T cell subtypes apart.

Germline V gene lookup returns CDR1 SGHDN and CDR2 FVKESK. This CDR3 contains 13 residues. TCRdb reprocessed the 5' RACE reads, keeping one entry per CDR3 protein, no DNA. The sample totals over 100,000 distinct CDR3 sequences. This chain connects TRBV14 to TRBJ2-1. Sequencing was performed on blood. The sequence came from a human donor with ulcerative colitis or Crohn's disease, or a healthy co-twin of an affected twin (not recorded which). This chain's CDR3 is CASSQELANEQFF.